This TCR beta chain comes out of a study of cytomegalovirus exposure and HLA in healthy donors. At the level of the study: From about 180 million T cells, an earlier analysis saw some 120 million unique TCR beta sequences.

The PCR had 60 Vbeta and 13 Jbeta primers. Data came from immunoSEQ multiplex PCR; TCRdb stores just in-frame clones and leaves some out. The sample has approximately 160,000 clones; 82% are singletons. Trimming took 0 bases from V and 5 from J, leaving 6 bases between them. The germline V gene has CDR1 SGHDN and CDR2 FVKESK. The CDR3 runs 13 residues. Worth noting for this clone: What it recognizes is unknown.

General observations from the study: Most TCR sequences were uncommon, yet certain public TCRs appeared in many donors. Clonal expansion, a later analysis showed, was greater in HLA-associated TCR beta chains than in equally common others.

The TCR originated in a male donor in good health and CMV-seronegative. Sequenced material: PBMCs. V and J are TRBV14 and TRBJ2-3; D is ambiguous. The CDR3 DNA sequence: TGTGCCAGCAGCCAAGAAATCATAGATACGCAGTATTTT. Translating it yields CASSQEIIDTQYF.